What follows are 21 T cell receptor beta chains derived from one specimen sequenced in a study of cytomegalovirus exposure and HLA in healthy donors. Use of 60 Vbeta and 13 Jbeta primers characterized the PCR. TCRdb keeps only in-frame clones here, not all; method: immunoSEQ multiplex PCR. The repertoire includes around 170,000 clones, around 68% of them detected once, and around 1.5% sits in the top ten. Source material: PBMCs. The origin of the receptors is a girl aged 10-17 years in good health and CMV-seronegative.

This clone turned up a few times. The V and J genes are TRBV5-6 and TRBJ2-3, with D hard to call. Germline-derived CDR1 and CDR2 are SGHDT and YYEEEE. V gave up 1 base and J gave up 2 bases, with 14 bases separating them. CDR3 length: 16 amino acids. The CDR3 is CASSLRTDGFTDTQYF. The CDR3 DNA sequence: TGTGCCAGCAGCTTGCGCACAGACGGATTCACAGATACGCAGTATTTT.

The chain has TRBV5-1 and TRBJ1-4; D unclear. The CDR3 length is 13 residues. Germline V lookup: CDR1 SGHRS, CDR2 YFSETQ. V shed 7 bases and J shed 8 bases, with 15 bases lying between them. The CDR3 region has the DNA TGCGCCAGCTCGCGCCTTGCAAACGAAAAACTGTTTTTT. Protein sequence: CASSRLANEKLFF.

This chain joins TRBV7-3 and TRBJ1-6; 7 bases fit TRBD1. Trimming at V came to 5 bases and at J to 6 bases, leaving 1 base not matched to a gene. Germline V gene data show CDR1 as SGHTA and CDR2 as FQGTGA. The CDR3 contains 13 residues. The CDR3 sequence: CASSDRVNSPLHF. The CDR3 DNA sequence: TGTGCCAGCAGCGACAGGGTTAATTCACCCCTCCACTTT.

This clone came up a few times. The CDR3 DNA follows: TGTGCCAGCAGTTACGGGTGGACAGGGAAGGCGAGCGAGCAGTACTTC. As protein: CASSYGWTGKASEQYF. J is TRBJ2-7 and V is TRBV6-5, with 8 bases matching TRBD1. This CDR3 is 16 amino acids long. V gave up 2 bases and J gave up 6 bases; unmatched junction bases: 12. Germline assignment: CDR1 MNHEY and CDR2 SVGAGI.

This clone has more than one count but fewer than ten. The chain carries TRBV10-3 and TRBJ1-1, with TRBD1 as a possible D gene (6 bases). CDR3 length: 16 residues. With 4 bases removed from V and 4 bases from J, the gap between germline ends came to 19 bases. Germline CDR1 reads ENHRY; CDR2 reads SYGVKD. The CDR3 is CAISAAGERLGTEAFF. The CDR3 coding sequence is TGTGCCATCAGTGCGGCAGGGGAGAGGTTAGGCACTGAAGCTTTCTTT.

V gene TRBV6-5 combines with J gene TRBJ1-1; the D is unclear. Trimming shortened V by 6 bases and J by 1 base, and 9 bases separated the two germline ends. The V gene's germline CDR1 is MNHEY and CDR2 SVGAGI. CDR3 length: 13 amino acids. The CDR3 protein is CASSPGTNTEAFF. Here the CDR3 DNA reads TGTGCCAGCAGCCCGGGTACGAACACTGAAGCTTTCTTT.

This clone was observed a few times. At one end the junction does not follow the germline gene, possibly because of a read error. The J gene is TRBJ2-3, the V gene TRBV4-1; the match to TRBD1 covers 10 bases. CDR1 and CDR2 (germline): MGHRA, YSYEKL. The CDR3 is 16 residues long. The CDR3 DNA reads TGCGCCAGCAGCAATCTTGGGACAGGGGAAATCGATACACAGTATTTT. It is translated as CASSNLGTGEIDTQYF.

This chain joins TRBV4-1 and TRBJ1-6; TRBD1 is a possible D gene (6 bases). The CDR3 runs 15 residues. V lost 1 base and J lost 4, with 8 bases in between. Germline V gene lookup returns CDR1 MGHRA and CDR2 YSYEKL. CDR3 nucleotide sequence: TGCGCCAGCAGCCAAGGACAGGCTTATAATTCACCCCTCCACTTT. Protein sequence: CASSQGQAYNSPLHF.

The chain is built from TRBV5-4 and TRBJ1-1, with a possible D match to TRBD1 (5 bases). The CDR3 is 15 residues long. The germline gives CDR1 SGHNT, CDR2 YYREEE (reference sequence). V was pared by 4 bases and J by 1 base, with 14 bases between. The CDR3 protein is CASSELGQGNTEAFF. For the CDR3, the DNA is TGTGCCAGCAGCGAGCTCGGCCAGGGGAACACTGAAGCTTTCTTT.

This chain connects TRBV4-2 to TRBJ2-5; D gene unclear. The CDR3 is 13 residues long. CDR1 and CDR2 (germline): LGHNA, YNFKEQ. Deletions cut 1 base from V and 1 base from J, with 4 bases between. CDR3 amino acids: CASSQALQETQYF. The DNA for the CDR3 is TGTGCCAGCAGCCAAGCACTCCAAGAGACCCAGTACTTC.

This clone was observed a few times. The gene calls are TRBV7-9 and TRBJ2-7, with unresolved D. This CDR3 is built from 12 residues. V lost 2 bases, J lost 2 bases, and 4 bases lay in between. Germline lookup yields CDR1 SEHNR and CDR2 FQNEAQ (reference sequence). CDR3 loop: CASSLQTYEQYF. In nucleotides, the CDR3 is TGTGCCAGCAGCTTACAGACCTACGAGCAGTACTTC.

The table lists this clone with a few counts. The V gene is TRBV14, the J gene TRBJ2-5; D unresolved. In germline, CDR1 is SGHDN, CDR2 FVKESK. The CDR3 is 15 residues long. The V and J ends lost 0 bases and 5 bases respectively, with 13 bases between them. The CDR3 loop reads CASSQDSRVLETQYF. The CDR3 bases are TGTGCCAGCAGCCAAGATTCACGGGTTTTGGAGACCCAGTACTTC.

This clone has more than one count but fewer than ten. This chain uses TRBV5-6 with TRBJ1-1, with D uncertain. CDR1 and CDR2 from the germline V gene are SGHDT and YYEEEE. The CDR3 is 14 amino acids. The V and J ends lost 3 bases and 4 bases respectively, with 13 bases between them. CDR3 sequence: CASSSGPGSTEAFF. CDR3 DNA sequence: TGTGCCAGCAGCTCCGGGCCTGGGAGCACTGAAGCTTTCTTT. Supplemented by reference TRBV5-6 and TRBJ1-1, the full variable domain reads DAGVTQSPTHLIKTRGQQVTLRCSPKSGHDTVSWYQQALGQGPQFIFQYYEEEERQRGNFPDRFSGHQFPNYSSELNVNALLLGDSALYLCASSSGPGSTEAFFGQGTRLTVV.

This chain links TRBV18 with TRBJ1-1; D is ambiguous. The germline V and J ends were trimmed by 2 bases and 2 bases, with 12 bases remaining between them. The germline V gene encodes CDR1 KGHSH and CDR2 LQKENI. The CDR3 runs 15 residues. CDR3 bases: TGTGCCAGCTCACCAAAAGACGGAGCCAACACTGAAGCTTTCTTT. It translates to CASSPKDGANTEAFF.

The chain combines TRBV15 with TRBJ2-1, with 7 bases lining up with TRBD1. Trimming took 6 bases from V and 6 from J; bases not matched to a gene: 8. Germline CDR1 and CDR2: LNHNV and YYDKDF (reference sequence). The CDR3 is 14 residues long. CDR3 residues: CATRGTAQPNEQFF. The CDR3 DNA reads TGTGCCACCAGGGGGACAGCCCAGCCCAATGAGCAGTTCTTC.

The rearrangement uses TRBV2 and TRBJ2-5; 14 bases match TRBD2. The V and J ends lost 9 bases and 4 bases, in that order; junction bases with no gene match: 1. CDR3 length: 13 amino acids. Germline CDR1 SNHLY, CDR2 FYNNEI. CDR3 in amino acids: CARGLAGAETQYF. CDR3 DNA sequence: TGTGCCAGGGGACTAGCGGGGGCAGAGACCCAGTACTTC.

This rearrangement joins TRBV7-8 to TRBJ1-5; D unclear. Germline V CDR1 and CDR2: SGHVS, FQNEAQ. The CDR3 has 13 amino acids. V shed 3 bases and J shed 2 bases, with 5 bases lying between them. CDR3 sequence (DNA): TGTGCCAGCAGCTTTCGGGGCAATCAGCCCCAGCATTTT. It encodes CASSFRGNQPQHF.

This clone was observed a handful of times. V is TRBV19 and J is TRBJ1-1, with D hard to call. The V gene lost 3 bases and the J gene lost 12 bases, with 17 bases spanning the gap. Germline assignment: CDR1 LNHDA and CDR2 SQIVND (reference sequence). This CDR3 is built from 13 residues. The CDR3 DNA sequence: TGTGCCAGTAGTATGGGAGGCCCGGAGACTCCTTTCTTT. This translates into CASSMGGPETPFF.

V gene TRBV10-1 combines with J gene TRBJ1-1; maybe TRBD1 (6 bases). Germline CDR1 and CDR2: WNHNN and SYGVQD (reference sequence). Trimming left V 6 bases short and J 7 bases short, with 15 bases between. CDR3 length: 13 amino acids. The CDR3 nucleotides read TGCGCCAGCAGCGCAGCGGGACAAATTGAAGCTTTCTTT. Translated, it gives CASSAAGQIEAFF.

This chain joins TRBV7-8 and TRBJ1-1; D is undetermined. Germline V lookup: CDR1 SGHVS, CDR2 FQNEAQ. This CDR3 is built from 14 residues. Trimming took 1 base from V and 1 from J, leaving 7 bases between them. This chain's CDR3 is CASSLVAGNTEAFF. Here the CDR3 DNA reads TGTGCCAGCAGCTTAGTCGCAGGGAACACTGAAGCTTTCTTT.

There are a few counts of this clone. The CDR3 nucleotides are TGTGCCAGCAGCCTTCCGGGACAGGGTACAGATACGCAGTATTTT. Translated, it gives CASSLPGQGTDTQYF. The chain carries TRBV5-6 and TRBJ2-3; 9 bases align to TRBD1. The germline CDR1 and CDR2 sequences are SGHDT and YYEEEE. J was trimmed by 3 bases and V by 4 bases; bases with no gene match: 6. This CDR3 spans 15 amino acids. Full variable domain (missing parts from reference TRBV5-6 and TRBJ2-3): DAGVTQSPTHLIKTRGQQVTLRCSPKSGHDTVSWYQQALGQGPQFIFQYYEEEERQRGNFPDRFSGHQFPNYSSELNVNALLLGDSALYLCASSLPGQGTDTQYFGPGTRLTVL.